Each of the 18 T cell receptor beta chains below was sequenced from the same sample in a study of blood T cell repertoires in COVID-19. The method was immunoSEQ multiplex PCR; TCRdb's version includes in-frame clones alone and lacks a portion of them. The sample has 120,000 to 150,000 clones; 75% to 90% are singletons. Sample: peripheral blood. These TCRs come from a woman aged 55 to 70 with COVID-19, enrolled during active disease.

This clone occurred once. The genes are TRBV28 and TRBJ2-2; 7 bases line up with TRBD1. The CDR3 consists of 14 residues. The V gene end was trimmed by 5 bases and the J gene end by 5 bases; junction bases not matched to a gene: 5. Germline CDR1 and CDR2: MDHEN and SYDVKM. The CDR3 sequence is CASSTGEKTGELFF. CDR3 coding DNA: TGTGCCAGCAGTACAGGGGAGAAGACCGGGGAGCTGTTTTTT.

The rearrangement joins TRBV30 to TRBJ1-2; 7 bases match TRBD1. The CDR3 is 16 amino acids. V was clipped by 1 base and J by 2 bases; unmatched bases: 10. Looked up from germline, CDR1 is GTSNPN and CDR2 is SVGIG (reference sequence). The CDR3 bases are TGTGCCTGGAGTGGAATGTGGAGACAGGGAAACTATGGCTACACCTTC. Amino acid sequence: CAWSGMWRQGNYGYTF.

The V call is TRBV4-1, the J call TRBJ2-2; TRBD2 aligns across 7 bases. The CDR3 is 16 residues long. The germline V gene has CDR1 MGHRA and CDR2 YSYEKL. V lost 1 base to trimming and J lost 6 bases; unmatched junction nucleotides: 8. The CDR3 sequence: CASSQVPRGRAGELFF. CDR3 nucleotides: TGCGCCAGCAGCCAAGTCCCCCGGGGGAGGGCCGGGGAGCTGTTTTTT.

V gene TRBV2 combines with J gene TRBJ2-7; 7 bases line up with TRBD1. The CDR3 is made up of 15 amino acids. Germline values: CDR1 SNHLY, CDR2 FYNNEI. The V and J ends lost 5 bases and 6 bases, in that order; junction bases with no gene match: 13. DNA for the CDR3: TGTGCCAGCAGTCGACAGGGCATCTCCCTCTCCGAGCAGTACTTC. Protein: CASSRQGISLSEQYF.

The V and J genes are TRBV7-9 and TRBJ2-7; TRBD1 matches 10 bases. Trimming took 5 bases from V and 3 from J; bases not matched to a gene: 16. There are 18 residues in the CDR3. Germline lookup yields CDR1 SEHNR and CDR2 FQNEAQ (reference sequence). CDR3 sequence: CASSQTLLRGQGDYEQYF. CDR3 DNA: TGTGCCAGCAGCCAAACCCTATTGCGCGGACAGGGGGACTACGAGCAGTACTTC. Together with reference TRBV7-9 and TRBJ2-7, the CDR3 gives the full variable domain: DTGVSQNPRHKITKRGQNVTFRCDPISEHNRLYWYRQTLGQGPEFLTYFQNEAQLEKSRLLSDRFSAERPKGSFSTLEIQRTEQGDSAMYLCASSQTLLRGQGDYEQYFGPGTRLTVT.

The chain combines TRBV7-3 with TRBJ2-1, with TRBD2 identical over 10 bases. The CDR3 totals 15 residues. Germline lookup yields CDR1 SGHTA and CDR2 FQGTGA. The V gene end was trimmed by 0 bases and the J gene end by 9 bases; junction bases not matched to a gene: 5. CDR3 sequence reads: CASSLTAGGPAEQFF. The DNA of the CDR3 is TGTGCCAGCAGCTTAACAGCGGGGGGGCCTGCTGAGCAGTTCTTC.

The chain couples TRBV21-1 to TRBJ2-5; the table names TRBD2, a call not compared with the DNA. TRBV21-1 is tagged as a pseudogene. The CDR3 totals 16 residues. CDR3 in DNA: TGTGCCAGCAGCAACGCGGGGCCCGGCTTCCGGGAGACCCAGTACTTC. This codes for CASSNAGPGFRETQYF.

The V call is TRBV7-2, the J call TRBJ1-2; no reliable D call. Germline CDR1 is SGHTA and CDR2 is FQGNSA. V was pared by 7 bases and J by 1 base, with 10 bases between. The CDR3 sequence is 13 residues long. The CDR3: CASTSSLNYGYTF. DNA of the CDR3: TGTGCCAGCACCTCCTCCCTTAACTATGGCTACACCTTC.

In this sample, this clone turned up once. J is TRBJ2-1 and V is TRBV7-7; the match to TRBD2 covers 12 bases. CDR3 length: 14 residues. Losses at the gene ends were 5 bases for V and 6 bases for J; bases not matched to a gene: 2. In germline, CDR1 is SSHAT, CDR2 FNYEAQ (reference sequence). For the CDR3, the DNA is TGTGCCAGCAGCGGACTAGCGGGGAGCAATGAGCAGTTCTTC. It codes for CASSGLAGSNEQFF.

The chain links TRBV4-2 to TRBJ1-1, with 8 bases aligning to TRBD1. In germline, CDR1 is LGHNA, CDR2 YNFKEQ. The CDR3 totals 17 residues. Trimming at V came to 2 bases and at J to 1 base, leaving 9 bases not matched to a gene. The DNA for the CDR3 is TGTGCCAGCAGCCAACGATGGGGGACAGGACCGAACACTGAAGCTTTCTTT. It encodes CASSQRWGTGPNTEAFF.

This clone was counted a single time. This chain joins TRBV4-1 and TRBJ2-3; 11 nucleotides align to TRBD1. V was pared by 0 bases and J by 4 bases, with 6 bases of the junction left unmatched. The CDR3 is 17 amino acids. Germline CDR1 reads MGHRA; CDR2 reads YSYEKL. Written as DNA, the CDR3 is TGCGCCAGCAGCCAAGACCCGAGGGACAGGGGGGCAGATACGCAGTATTTT. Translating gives CASSQDPRDRGADTQYF.

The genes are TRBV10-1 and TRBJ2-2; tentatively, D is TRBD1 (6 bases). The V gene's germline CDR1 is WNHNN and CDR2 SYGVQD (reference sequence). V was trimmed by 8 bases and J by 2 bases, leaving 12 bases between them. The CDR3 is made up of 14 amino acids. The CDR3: CASSGTLNTGELFF. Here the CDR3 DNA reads TGCGCCAGCTCCGGGACACTAAACACCGGGGAGCTGTTTTTT.

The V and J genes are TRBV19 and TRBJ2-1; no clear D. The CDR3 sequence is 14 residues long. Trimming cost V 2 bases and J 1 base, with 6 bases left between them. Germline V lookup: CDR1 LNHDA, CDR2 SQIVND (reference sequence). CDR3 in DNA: TGTGCCAGTAGTATATCCTCTTCCTACAATGAGCAGTTCTTC. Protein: CASSISSSYNEQFF. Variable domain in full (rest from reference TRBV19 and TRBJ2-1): DGGITQSPKYLFRKEGQNVTLSCEQNLNHDAMYWYRQDPGQGLRLIYYSQIVNDFQKGDIAEGYSVSREKKESFPLTVTSAQKNPTAFYLCASSISSSYNEQFFGPGTRLTVL.

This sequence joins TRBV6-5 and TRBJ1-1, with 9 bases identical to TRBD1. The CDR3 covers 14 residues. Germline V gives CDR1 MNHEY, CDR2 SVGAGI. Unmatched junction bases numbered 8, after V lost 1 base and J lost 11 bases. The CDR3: CASSYFGTGTEAFF. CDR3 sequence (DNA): TGTGCCAGCAGTTACTTCGGGACAGGGACCGAGGCTTTCTTT.

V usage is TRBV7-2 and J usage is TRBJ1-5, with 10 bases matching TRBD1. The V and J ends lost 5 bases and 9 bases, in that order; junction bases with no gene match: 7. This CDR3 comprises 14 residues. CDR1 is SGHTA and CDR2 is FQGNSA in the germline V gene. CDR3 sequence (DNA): TGTGCCAGCAGCCCGGACAGGGGGGCTCGGCCCCAGCATTTT. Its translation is CASSPDRGARPQHF.

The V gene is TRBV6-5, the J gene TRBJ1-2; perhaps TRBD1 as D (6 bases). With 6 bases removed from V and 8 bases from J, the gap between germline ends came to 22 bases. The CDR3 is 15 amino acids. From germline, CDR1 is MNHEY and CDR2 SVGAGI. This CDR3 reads CASSRPYGGPTGYTF. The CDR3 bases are TGTGCCAGCAGCCGACCTTACGGGGGGCCGACGGGCTACACCTTC.

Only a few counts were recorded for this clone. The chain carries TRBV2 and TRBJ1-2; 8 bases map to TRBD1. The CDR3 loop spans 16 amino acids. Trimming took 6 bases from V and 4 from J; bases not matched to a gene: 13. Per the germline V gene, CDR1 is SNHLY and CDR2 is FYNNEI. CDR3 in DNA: TGTGCCAGCAGAACCAGGGGGCTCATCTATTTCTATGGCTACACCTTC. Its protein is CASRTRGLIYFYGYTF.

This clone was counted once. The CDR3, as DNA: TGTGCCAGCAGCCGCCCAGGGTCCCTTCCCTACGAGCAGTACTTC. This translates into CASSRPGSLPYEQYF. The chain has TRBV5-4 and TRBJ2-7; weak D call: TRBD1 (5 bases). This CDR3 contains 15 residues. V was cut by 4 bases and J by 2 bases, with 16 bases left in between. Germline V gene lookup returns CDR1 SGHNT and CDR2 YYREEE (reference sequence).